These 2 T cell receptor beta chains were sequenced from one sample in a study of early T cells in non-severe SARS-CoV-2 infection. TCRdb redid the calling of the 5' RACE reads with MiXCR, one entry per CDR3 protein. The sample lists tens of thousands of distinct CDR3 sequences, approximately 5% occurring once. Sequenced input: whole blood. All receptors derive from an adult who was a healthcare worker with PCR-confirmed SARS-CoV-2 infection or an uninfected control (not recorded which).

This clonotype was counted many times. The chain links TRBV20-1 to TRBJ1-3; TRBD1 might be the D (6 bases). Trimming stripped 3 bases from V and 4 bases from J, with 16 bases between. This CDR3 region has 15 residues. CDR1 and CDR2 (germline): DFQATT, SNEGSKA (reference sequence). The CDR3 here is CSARDSRNSGNTIYF. DNA for the CDR3: TGCAGTGCTAGGGACAGCCGCAATTCGGGAAACACCATATATTTT.

V is TRBV7-3 and J is TRBJ2-1, with 11 bases aligning to TRBD2. CDR1 is SGHTA and CDR2 is FQGTGA in the germline V gene. The CDR3 is 18 amino acids. Unmatched junction bases numbered 11, after V lost 5 bases and J lost 2 bases. CDR3 DNA sequence: TGTGCCAGCAGCGGTAACCCCTCGACTAGCGGGACCTACAATGAGCAGTTCTTC. Residues: CASSGNPSTSGTYNEQFF.